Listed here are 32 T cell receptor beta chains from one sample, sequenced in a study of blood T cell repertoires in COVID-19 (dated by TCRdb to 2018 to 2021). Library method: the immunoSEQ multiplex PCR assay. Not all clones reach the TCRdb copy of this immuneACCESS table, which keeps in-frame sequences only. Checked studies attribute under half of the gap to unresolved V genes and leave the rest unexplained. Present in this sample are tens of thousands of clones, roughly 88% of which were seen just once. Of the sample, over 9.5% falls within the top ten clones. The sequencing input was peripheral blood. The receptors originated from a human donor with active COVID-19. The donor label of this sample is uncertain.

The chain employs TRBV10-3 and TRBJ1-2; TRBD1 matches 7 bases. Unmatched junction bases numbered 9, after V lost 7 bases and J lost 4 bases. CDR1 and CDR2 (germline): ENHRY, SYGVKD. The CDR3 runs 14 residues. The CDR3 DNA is TGTGCCATCAAGACAGGGTCGGTGAGCTATGGCTACACCTTC. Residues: CAIKTGSVSYGYTF.

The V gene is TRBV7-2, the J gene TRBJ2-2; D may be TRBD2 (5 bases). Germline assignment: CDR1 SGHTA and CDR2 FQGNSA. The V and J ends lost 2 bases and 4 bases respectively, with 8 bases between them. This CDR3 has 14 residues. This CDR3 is CASSLIGSTGELFF. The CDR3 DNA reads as TGTGCCAGCAGCTTAATTGGGAGCACCGGGGAGCTGTTTTTT.

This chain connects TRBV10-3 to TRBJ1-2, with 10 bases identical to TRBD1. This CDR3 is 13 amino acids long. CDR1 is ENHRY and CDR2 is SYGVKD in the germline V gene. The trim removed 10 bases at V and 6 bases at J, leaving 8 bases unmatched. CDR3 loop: CATEDRGLDGYTF. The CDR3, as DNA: TGTGCCACCGAAGACAGGGGGCTCGATGGCTACACCTTC.

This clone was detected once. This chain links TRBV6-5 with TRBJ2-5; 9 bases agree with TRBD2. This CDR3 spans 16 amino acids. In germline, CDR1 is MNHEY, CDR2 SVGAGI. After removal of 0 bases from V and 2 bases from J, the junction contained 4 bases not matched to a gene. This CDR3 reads CASSYSRTSVQETQYF. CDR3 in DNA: TGTGCCAGCAGTTACTCGAGGACTAGCGTTCAAGAGACCCAGTACTTC.

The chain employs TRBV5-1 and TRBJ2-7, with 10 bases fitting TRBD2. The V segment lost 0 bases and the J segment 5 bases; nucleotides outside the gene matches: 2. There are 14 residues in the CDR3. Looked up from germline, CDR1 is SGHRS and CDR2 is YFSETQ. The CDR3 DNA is TGCGCCAGCAGCTTGGTAGCGGGAGGAAACGAGCAGTACTTC. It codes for CASSLVAGGNEQYF. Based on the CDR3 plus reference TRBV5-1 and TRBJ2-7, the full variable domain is KAGVTQTPRYLIKTRGQQVTLSCSPISGHRSVSWYQQTPGQGLQFLFEYFSETQRNKGNFPGRFSGRQFSNSRSEMNVSTLELGDSALYLCASSLVAGGNEQYFGPGTRLTVT.

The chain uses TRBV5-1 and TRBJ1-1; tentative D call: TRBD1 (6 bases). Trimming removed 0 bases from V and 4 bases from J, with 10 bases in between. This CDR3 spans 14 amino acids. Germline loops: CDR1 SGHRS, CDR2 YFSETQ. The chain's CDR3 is CASSLDRAGTEAFF. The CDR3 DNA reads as TGCGCCAGCAGCTTGGACAGGGCGGGCACTGAAGCTTTCTTT.

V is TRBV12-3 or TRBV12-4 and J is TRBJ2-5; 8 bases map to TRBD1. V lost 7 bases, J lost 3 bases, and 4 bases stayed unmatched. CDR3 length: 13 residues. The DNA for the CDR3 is TGTGCCAGCACTGAACAGGGGGAAGAGACCCAGTACTTC. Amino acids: CASTEQGEETQYF.

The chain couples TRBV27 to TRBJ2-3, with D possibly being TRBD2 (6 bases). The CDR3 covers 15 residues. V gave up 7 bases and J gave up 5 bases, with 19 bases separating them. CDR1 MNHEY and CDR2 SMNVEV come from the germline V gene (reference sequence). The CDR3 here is CASTSVGTQIDTQYF. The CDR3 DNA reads TGTGCCAGCACCTCGGTGGGGACTCAGATAGATACGCAGTATTTT.

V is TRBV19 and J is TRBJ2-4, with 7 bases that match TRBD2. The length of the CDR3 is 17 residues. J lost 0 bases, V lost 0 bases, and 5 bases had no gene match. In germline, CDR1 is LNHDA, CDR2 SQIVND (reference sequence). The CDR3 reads CASSIEGGWGAKNIQYF. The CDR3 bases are TGTGCCAGTAGTATAGAGGGAGGGTGGGGAGCCAAAAACATTCAGTACTTC.

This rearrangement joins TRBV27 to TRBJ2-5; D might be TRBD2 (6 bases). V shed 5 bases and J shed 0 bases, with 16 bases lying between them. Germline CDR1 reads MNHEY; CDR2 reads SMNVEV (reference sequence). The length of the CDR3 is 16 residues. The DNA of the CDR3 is TGTGCCAGCAGTCCATTAGCGGAGTCGTACCAAGAGACCCAGTACTTC. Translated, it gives CASSPLAESYQETQYF.

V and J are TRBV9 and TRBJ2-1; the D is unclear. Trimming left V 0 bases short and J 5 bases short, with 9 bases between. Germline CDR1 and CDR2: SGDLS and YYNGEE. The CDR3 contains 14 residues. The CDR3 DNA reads TGTGCCAGCAGCGTAGCTCGGGTCCACAATGAGCAGTTCTTC. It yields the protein CASSVARVHNEQFF.

The CDR3 loop is CASSLRETALYF. The CDR3 coding sequence is TGTGCCAGCAGCTTAAGGGAGACCGCATTATACTTC. J is TRBJ2-7 and V is TRBV7-9; tentatively, D is TRBD2 (5 bases). The CDR3 consists of 12 residues. In germline, CDR1 is SEHNR, CDR2 FQNEAQ (reference sequence). Trimming took 2 bases from V and 13 from J, leaving 15 bases between them.

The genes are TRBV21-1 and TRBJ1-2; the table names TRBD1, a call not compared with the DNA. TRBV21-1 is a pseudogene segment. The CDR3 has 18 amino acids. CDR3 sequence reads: CASSKGAKGGRDRGGYTF. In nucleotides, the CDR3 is TGTGCCAGCAGCAAAGGGGCTAAGGGTGGTCGGGACAGGGGAGGGTACACCTTC.

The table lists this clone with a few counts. CDR3 residues: CASSSDRADIQYF. CDR3 DNA: TGTGCCAGCAGTTCGGACAGGGCGGACATTCAGTACTTC. The chain has TRBV12-3 or TRBV12-4 and TRBJ2-4; 8 bases align to TRBD1. The CDR3 is made up of 13 amino acids. V dropped 4 bases and J dropped 8; count of bases not matched to a gene: 4.

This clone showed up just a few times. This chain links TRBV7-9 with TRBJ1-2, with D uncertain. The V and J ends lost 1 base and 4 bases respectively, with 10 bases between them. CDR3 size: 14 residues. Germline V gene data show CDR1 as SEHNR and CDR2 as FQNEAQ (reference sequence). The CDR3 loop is CASSLERGGYGYTF. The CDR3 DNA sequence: TGTGCCAGCAGCTTAGAACGGGGTGGCTATGGCTACACCTTC.

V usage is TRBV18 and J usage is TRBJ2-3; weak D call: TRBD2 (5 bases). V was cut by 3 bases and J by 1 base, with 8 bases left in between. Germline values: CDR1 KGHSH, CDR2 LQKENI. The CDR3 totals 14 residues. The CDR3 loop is CASSPGLGTDTQYF. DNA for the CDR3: TGTGCCAGCTCACCTGGACTCGGCACAGATACGCAGTATTTT.

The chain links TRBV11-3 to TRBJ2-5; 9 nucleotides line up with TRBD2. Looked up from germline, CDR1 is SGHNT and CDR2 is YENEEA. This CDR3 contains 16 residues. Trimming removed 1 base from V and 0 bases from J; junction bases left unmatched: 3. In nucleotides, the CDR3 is TGTGCCAGCAGCTTAGCCAGCGGGAGGTACCAAGAGACCCAGTACTTC. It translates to CASSLASGRYQETQYF.

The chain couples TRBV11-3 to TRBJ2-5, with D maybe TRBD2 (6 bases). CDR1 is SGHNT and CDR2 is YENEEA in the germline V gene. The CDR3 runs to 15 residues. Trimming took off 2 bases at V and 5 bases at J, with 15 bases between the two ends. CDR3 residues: CASSLYGGTSETQYF. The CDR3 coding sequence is TGTGCCAGCAGCTTATATGGCGGGACCTCGGAGACCCAGTACTTC.

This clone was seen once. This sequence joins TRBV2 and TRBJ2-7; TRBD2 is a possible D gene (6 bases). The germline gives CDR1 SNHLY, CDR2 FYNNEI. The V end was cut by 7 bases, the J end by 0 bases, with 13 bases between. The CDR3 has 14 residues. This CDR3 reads CASILRGSSYEQYF. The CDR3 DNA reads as TGTGCCAGCATCCTGCGGGGTAGCTCCTACGAGCAGTACTTC.

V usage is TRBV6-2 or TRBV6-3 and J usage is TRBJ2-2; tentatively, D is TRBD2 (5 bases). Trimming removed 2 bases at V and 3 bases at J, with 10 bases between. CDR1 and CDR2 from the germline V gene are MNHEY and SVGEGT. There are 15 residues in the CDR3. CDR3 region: CASSYVVGDTGELFF. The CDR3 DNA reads TGTGCCAGCAGTTACGTGGTGGGAGACACCGGGGAGCTGTTTTTT.

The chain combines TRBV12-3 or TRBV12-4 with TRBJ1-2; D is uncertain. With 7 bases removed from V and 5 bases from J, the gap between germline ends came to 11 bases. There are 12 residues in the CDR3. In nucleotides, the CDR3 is TGTGCCAGCACTCGGGAAGGGTATGGCTACACCTTC. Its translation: CASTREGYGYTF.

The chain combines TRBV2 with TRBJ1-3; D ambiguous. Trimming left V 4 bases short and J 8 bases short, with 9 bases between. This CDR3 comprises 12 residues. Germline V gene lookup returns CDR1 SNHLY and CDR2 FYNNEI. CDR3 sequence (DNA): TGTGCCAGCAGTGTTGAGCGGTACACCATATATTTT. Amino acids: CASSVERYTIYF.

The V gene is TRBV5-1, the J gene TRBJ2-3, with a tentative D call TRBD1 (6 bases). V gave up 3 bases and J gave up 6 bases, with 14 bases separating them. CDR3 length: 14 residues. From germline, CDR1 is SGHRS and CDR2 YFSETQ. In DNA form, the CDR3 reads TGCGCCAGCAGCTCCTACAGGGATTCGGATACGCAGTATTTT. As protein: CASSSYRDSDTQYF. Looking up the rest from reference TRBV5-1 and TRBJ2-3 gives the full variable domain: KAGVTQTPRYLIKTRGQQVTLSCSPISGHRSVSWYQQTPGQGLQFLFEYFSETQRNKGNFPGRFSGRQFSNSRSEMNVSTLELGDSALYLCASSSYRDSDTQYFGPGTRLTVL.

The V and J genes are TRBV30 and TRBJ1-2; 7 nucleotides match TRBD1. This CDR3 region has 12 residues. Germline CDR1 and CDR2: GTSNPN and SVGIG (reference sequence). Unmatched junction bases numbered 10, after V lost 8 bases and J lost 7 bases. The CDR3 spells CAGDEGAAGYTF. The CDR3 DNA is TGTGCCGGCGACGAGGGGGCGGCTGGCTACACCTTC.

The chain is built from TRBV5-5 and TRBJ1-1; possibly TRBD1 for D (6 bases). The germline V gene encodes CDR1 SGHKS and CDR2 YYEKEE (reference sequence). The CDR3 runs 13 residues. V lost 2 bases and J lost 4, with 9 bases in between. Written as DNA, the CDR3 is TGTGCCAGCAGCTTAAGAGGGGGCACTGAAGCTTTCTTT. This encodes CASSLRGGTEAFF.

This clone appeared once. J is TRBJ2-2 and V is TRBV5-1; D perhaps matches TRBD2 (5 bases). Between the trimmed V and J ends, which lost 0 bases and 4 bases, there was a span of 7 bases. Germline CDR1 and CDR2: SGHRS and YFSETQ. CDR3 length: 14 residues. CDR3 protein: CASSLGESTGELFF. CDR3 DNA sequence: TGCGCCAGCAGCTTGGGGGAGAGCACCGGGGAGCTGTTTTTT.

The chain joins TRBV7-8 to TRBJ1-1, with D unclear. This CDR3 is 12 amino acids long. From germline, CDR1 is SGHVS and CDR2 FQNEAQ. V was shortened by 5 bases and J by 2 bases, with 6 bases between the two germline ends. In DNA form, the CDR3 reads TGTGCCAGCAGCCTTCATAACACTGAAGCTTTCTTT. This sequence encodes CASSLHNTEAFF.

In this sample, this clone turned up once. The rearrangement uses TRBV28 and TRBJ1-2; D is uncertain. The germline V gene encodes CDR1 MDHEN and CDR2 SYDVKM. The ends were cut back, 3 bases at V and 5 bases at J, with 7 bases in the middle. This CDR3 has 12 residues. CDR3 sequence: CASSFVAYGYTF. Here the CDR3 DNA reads TGTGCCAGCAGTTTTGTGGCATATGGCTACACCTTC.

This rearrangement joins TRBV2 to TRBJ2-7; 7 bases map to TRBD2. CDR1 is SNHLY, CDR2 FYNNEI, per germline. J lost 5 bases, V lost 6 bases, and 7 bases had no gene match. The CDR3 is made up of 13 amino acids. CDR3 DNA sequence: TGTGCCAGCAGGGGAGGGAGGAGAGACGAGCAGTACTTC. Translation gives CASRGGRRDEQYF.

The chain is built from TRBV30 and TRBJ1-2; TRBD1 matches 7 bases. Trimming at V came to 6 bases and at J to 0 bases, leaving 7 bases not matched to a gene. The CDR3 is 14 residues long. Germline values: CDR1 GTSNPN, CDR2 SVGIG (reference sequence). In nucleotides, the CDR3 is TGTGCCTGCGACAGGGTCAGAGCTAACTATGGCTACACCTTC. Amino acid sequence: CACDRVRANYGYTF.

The CDR3 is CASSLTTSGRGVGETQYF. CDR3 sequence (DNA): TGCGCCAGCAGCCTGACCACTAGCGGGAGAGGGGTTGGGGAGACCCAGTACTTC. The chain uses TRBV5-1 and TRBJ2-5, with 11 bases identical to TRBD2. The V and J ends lost 4 bases and 5 bases, in that order; junction bases with no gene match: 16. This CDR3 is built from 18 residues. Germline CDR1 and CDR2: SGHRS and YFSETQ.

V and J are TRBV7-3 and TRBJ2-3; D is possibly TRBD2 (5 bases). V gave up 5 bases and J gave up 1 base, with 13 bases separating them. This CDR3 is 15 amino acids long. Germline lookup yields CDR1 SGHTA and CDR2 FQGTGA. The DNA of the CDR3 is TGTGCCAGCAGCCCCCGGGAAAGGGGCACAGATACGCAGTATTTT. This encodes CASSPRERGTDTQYF. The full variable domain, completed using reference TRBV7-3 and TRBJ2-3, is GAGVSQTPSNKVTEKGKYVELRCDPISGHTALYWYRQSLGQGPEFLIYFQGTGAADDSGLPNDRFFAVRPEGSVSTLKIQRTERGDSAVYLCASSPRERGTDTQYFGPGTRLTVL.